This T cell receptor beta chain was captured in a study of beta chain features in type 1 diabetes. The investigators reverse transcribed all of the isolated RNA, so they sequenced expressed TCRB transcripts. Data came from immunoSEQ multiplex PCR; TCRdb stores just in-frame clones and leaves some out. The repertoire holds roughly 300,000 clones, around 15% seen once, with roughly 6.7% in the top ten. V dropped 4 bases and J dropped 5 bases, with 26 bases sitting between them. This CDR3 region has 18 residues. In germline, CDR1 is MGHRA, CDR2 YSYEKL. The source of this sequence is a man aged 30 to 39 in good health. The gene calls are TRBV4-1 and TRBJ1-1; D perhaps matches TRBD1 (5 bases). The sequenced sample was central memory CD4+ T cells from blood. The CDR3 reads CASSRPSGLSPGGTEAFF. CDR3 nucleotide sequence: TGCGCCAGCAGCCGACCTAGCGGTTTATCGCCGGGGGGAACTGAAGCTTTCTTT.